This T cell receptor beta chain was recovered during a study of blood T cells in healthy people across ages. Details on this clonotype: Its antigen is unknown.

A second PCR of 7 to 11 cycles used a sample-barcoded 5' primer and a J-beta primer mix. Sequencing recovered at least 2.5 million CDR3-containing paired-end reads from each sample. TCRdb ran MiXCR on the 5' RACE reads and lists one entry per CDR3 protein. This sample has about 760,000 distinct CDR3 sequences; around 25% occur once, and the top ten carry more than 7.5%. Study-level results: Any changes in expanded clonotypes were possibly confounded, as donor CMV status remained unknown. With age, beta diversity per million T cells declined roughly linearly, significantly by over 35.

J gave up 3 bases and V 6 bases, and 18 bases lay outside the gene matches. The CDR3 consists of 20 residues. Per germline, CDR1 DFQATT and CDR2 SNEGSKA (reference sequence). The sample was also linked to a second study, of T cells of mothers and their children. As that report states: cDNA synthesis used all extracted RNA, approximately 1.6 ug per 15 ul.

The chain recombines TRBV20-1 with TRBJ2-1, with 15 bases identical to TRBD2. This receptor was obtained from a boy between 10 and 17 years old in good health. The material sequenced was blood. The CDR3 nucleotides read TGCAGTGCGCAACCGGGACTAGCGGGAGGCTCGTCCGGATTCTACAATGAGCAGTTCTTC. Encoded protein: CSAQPGLAGGSSGFYNEQFF.